This entry concerns a single T cell receptor beta chain. What it binds is unknown. MiXCR, run by TCRdb on the 5' RACE reads, gives a single entry per CDR3 protein. The data contain approximately 440,000 distinct CDR3 sequences, around 20% of them seen just once; the ten biggest clones take up around 8%. V was shortened by 0 bases and J by 4 bases, with 12 bases between the two germline ends. The CDR3 consists of 15 residues. From germline, CDR1 is LNHDA and CDR2 SQIVND (reference sequence). The sample belongs to a study of T-cell memory formation after mild COVID-19. Notes on the study in general: Of the contracting clones, CD4+ ones lay mainly in CM and EM, and CD8+ ones in EMRA. CD4/CD8 balance characterized clones contracting day 15 to 85, and CD4+ skew characterized later expanders.

The TCR comes from an adult woman who had mild COVID-19 (a few samples of this study predate the infection). Cell type and time point are not known. The chain employs TRBV19 and TRBJ1-1; no reliable D call. Sequenced material: PBMCs or a T cell subset sorted from them (not recorded which). CDR3 bases: TGTGCCAGTAGTATAGAGGCTGGTCTGGGCACTGAAGCTTTCTTT. The encoded protein is CASSIEAGLGTEAFF.